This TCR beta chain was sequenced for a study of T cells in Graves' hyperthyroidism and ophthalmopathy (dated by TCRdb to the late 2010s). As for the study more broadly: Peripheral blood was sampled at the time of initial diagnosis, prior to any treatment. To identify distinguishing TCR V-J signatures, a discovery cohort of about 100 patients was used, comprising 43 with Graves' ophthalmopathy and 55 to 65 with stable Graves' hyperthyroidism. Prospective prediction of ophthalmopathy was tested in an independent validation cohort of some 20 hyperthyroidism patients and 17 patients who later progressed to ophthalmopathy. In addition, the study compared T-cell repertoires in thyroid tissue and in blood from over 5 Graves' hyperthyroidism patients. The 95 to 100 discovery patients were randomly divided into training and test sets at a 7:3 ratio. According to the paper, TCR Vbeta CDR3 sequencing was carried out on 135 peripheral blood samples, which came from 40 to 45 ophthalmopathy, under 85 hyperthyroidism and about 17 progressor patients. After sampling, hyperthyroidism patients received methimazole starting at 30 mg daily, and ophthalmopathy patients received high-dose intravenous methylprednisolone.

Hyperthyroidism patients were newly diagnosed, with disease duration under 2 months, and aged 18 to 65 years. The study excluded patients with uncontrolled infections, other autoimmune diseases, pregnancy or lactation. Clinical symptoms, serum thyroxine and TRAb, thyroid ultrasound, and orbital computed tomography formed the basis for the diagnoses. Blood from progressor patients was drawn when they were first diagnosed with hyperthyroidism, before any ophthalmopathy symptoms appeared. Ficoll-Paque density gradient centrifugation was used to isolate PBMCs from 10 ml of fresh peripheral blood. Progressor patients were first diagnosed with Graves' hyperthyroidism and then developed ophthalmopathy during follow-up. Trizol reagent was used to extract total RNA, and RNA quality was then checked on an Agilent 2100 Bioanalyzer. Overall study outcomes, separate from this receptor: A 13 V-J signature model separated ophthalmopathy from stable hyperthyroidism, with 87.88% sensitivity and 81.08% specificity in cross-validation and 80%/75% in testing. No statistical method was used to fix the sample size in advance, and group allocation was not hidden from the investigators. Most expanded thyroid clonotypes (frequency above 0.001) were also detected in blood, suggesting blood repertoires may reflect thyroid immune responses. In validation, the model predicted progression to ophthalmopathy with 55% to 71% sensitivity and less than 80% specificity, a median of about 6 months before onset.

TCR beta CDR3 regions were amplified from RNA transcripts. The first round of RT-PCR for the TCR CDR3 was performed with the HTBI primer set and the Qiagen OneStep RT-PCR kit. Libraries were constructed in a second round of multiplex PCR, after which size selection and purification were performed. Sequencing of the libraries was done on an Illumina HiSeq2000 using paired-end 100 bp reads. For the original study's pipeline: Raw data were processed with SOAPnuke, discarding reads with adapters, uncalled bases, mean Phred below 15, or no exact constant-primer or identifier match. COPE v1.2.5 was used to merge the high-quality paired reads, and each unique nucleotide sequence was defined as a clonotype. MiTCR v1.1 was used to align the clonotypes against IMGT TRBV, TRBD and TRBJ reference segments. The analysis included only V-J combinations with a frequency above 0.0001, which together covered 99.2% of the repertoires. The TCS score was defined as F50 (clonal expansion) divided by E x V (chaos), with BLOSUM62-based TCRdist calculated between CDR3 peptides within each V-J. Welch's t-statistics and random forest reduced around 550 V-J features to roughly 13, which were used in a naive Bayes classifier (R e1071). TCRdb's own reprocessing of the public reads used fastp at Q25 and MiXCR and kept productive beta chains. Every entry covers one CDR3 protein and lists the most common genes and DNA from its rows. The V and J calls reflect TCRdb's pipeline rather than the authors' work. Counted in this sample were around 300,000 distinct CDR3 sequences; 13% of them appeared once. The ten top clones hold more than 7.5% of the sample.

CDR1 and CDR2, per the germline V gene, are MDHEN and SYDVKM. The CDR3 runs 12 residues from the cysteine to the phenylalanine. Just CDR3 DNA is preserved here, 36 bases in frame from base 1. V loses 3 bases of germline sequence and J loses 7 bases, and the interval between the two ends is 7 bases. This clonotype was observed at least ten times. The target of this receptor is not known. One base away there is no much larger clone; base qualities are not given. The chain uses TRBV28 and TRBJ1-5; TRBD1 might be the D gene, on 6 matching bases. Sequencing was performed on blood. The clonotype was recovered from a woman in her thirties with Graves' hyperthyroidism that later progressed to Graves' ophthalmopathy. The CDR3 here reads CASSFGGQPQHF. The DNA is TGTGCCAGCAGTTTCGGGGGCCAGCCCCAGCATTTT. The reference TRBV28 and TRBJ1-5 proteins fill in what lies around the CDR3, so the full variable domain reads DVKVTQSSRYLVKRTGEKVFLECVQDMDHENMFWYRQDPGLGLRLIYFSYDVKMKEKGDIPEGYSVSREKKERFSLILESASTNQTSMYLCASSFGGQPQHFGDGTRLSIL.